The rows below give T cell receptor beta chains drawn from one sample of a study of blood T cells in healthy people across ages. From the 5' RACE reads, TCRdb called clonotypes with MiXCR, one entry per CDR3 protein. The repertoire has around 800,000 distinct CDR3 sequences, 46% of them found once; the top ten carry 18%. The sequencing sample was made of blood. These receptors came from an elderly man in good health. CDR3s include the opening cysteine and the closing phenylalanine or tryptophan. D genes are given only for firm matches. Expanded clones get a size class; other rows say once, few or many, or leave the size out.

V gene	clone size	J gene	D gene	CDR3 protein	CDR3 DNA
TRBV20-1	few	TRBJ2-1	-	CSARAGREQFF	TGCAGTGCTAGAGCGGGGCGTGAGCAGTTCTTC
TRBV6-5	-	TRBJ1-1	-	CASSRDENTEAFF	TGTGCCAGCAGTCGGGACGAGAACACTGAAGCTTTCTTT
TRBV29-1	-	TRBJ1-2	TRBD1	CSVARTGRYGYTF	TGCAGCGTCGCCCGGACAGGGAGATATGGCTACACCTTC
TRBV7-2	few	TRBJ1-1	TRBD1	CASSSGGHTEAFF	TGTGCCAGCAGTTCAGGGGGCCACACTGAAGCTTTCTTT
TRBV5-1	-	TRBJ2-3	-	CASSPPRGFDTQYF	TGCGCCAGCAGCCCTCCACGCGGGTTTGATACGCAGTATTTT
TRBV10-3	-	TRBJ1-1	TRBD1	CAISDSFGRGSTEAFF	TGTGCCATCAGTGACTCCTTTGGCAGGGGGAGCACTGAAGCTTTCTTT
TRBV20-1	few	TRBJ2-3	TRBD2	CSAPRLAVPSHTDTQYF	TGCAGTGCTCCCCGACTAGCAGTCCCGAGCCACACAGATACGCAGTATTTT
TRBV5-6	-	TRBJ2-7	-	CASSFASGGEQYF	TGTGCCAGCAGCTTTGCATCCGGTGGCGAGCAGTACTTC
TRBV18	few	TRBJ2-7	-	CASSPPSEELVQYF	TGTGCCAGCTCACCACCGTCAGAGGAACTAGTACAGTACTTC
TRBV25-1	-	TRBJ2-4	TRBD2	CASSEKSVAGIWDIQYF	TGTGCCAGCAGTGAAAAATCGGTAGCGGGCATCTGGGACATTCAGTACTTC
TRBV28	-	TRBJ2-2	TRBD2	CASSESGSKLTGELFF	TGTGCCAGCAGTGAGAGCGGGAGCAAATTAACCGGGGAGCTGTTTTTT
TRBV2	few	TRBJ2-1	TRBD2	CASTGGSGSWNEQFF	TGTGCCAGCACCGGAGGTAGCGGGAGTTGGAATGAGCAGTTCTTC
TRBV6-5	-	TRBJ1-3	-	CASKDSAGNTIYF	TGTGCCAGCAAGGATAGCGCTGGAAACACCATATATTTT
TRBV12-3/TRBV12-4	-	TRBJ2-1	TRBD2	CASSLAGGQGDEQFF	TGTGCCAGCAGTTTAGCGGGAGGGCAGGGCGATGAGCAGTTCTTC
TRBV20-1	few	TRBJ2-7	TRBD2	CSATMGLAGDYEQYF	TGCAGTGCTACAATGGGACTAGCGGGAGACTACGAGCAGTACTTC
TRBV28	few	TRBJ2-3	TRBD2	CASSSPLAATDTQYF	TGTGCCAGCAGTTCGCCTCTAGCGGCAACAGATACGCAGTATTTT
TRBV20-1	-	TRBJ1-5	-	CSARDASVSNQPQHF	TGCAGTGCTAGAGATGCCAGCGTTAGCAATCAGCCCCAGCATTTT
TRBV29-1	-	TRBJ1-1	-	CSALGRKENTEAFF	TGCAGCGCTCTCGGCAGGAAAGAGAACACTGAAGCTTTCTTT
TRBV20-1	-	TRBJ2-7	TRBD1	CSATPGQGIPYEQYF	TGCAGTGCAACCCCGGGACAGGGGATCCCCTACGAGCAGTACTTC
TRBV14	once	TRBJ1-5	TRBD1	CASSPSGQYYPQHF	TGTGCCAGCAGCCCATCGGGACAGTATTATCCCCAGCATTTT
TRBV5-1	-	TRBJ2-5	TRBD2	CASSLVGLGLYQETQYF	TGCGCCAGCAGCTTGGTAGGACTAGGCCTGTACCAAGAGACCCAGTACTTC
TRBV14	-	TRBJ2-5	TRBD2	CASSQVPGLVNEQYF	TGTGCCAGCAGCCAAGTACCGGGACTAGTCAATGAGCAGTACTTC
TRBV12-3/TRBV12-4	many	TRBJ2-1	-	CASSLDGQILYNEQFF	TGTGCCAGCAGTTTAGACGGACAGATTCTGTACAATGAGCAGTTCTTC
TRBV27	few	TRBJ2-7	TRBD2	CASSSNKQQLSGRVNEQYF	TGTGCCAGCAGTTCAAACAAACAACAGCTTAGCGGGAGGGTTAACGAGCAGTACTTC
TRBV4-2	few	TRBJ1-5	-	CASSQEGSRNQPQHF	TGTGCCAGCAGCCAAGAAGGTTCCCGCAATCAGCCCCAGCATTTT
TRBV30	-	TRBJ2-1	TRBD2	CAWSASSGQFF	TGTGCCTGGAGTGCTTCTAGCGGGCAGTTCTTC
TRBV20-1	few	TRBJ2-3	TRBD2	CSAQGTSRGFGADTQYF	TGCAGTGCCCAGGGGACTAGCAGGGGTTTTGGGGCAGATACGCAGTATTTT
TRBV28	few	TRBJ1-1	-	CASSFLWREAFF	TGTGCCAGCAGTTTTCTTTGGAGGGAAGCTTTCTTT
TRBV27	few	TRBJ2-1	-	CASSLSLNEQFF	TGCGCCAGCAGCTTGTCCTTAAATGAGCAGTTCTTC
TRBV12-3/TRBV12-4	-	TRBJ2-5	TRBD2	CASSETGTSGERWNEQYF	TGTGCCAGCAGTGAAACAGGGACTAGCGGGGAACGGTGGAATGAGCAGTACTTC
TRBV6-1	once	TRBJ1-1	-	CASSETRNEAFF	TGTGCCAGCAGTGAAACCAGAAATGAAGCTTTCTTT
TRBV7-2	few	TRBJ2-1	-	CASSLAGLNEQFF	TGTGCCAGCAGCTTGGCGGGCCTCAATGAGCAGTTCTTC
TRBV27	once	TRBJ2-5	-	CASRNRRGGGTQYF	TGTGCCAGCCGAAACCGCAGGGGCGGTGGGACCCAGTACTTC
TRBV6-6	many	TRBJ2-3	-	CASSPRDSSTDTQYF	TGTGCCAGCAGTCCCCGGGACTCTAGCACAGATACGCAGTATTTT
TRBV20-1	many	TRBJ2-1	-	CSARDPLDSYNEQFF	TGCAGTGCTAGAGATCCGCTAGATTCCTACAATGAGCAGTTCTTC
TRBV6-6	-	TRBJ2-7	TRBD2	CASTYRAGVNEQYF	TGTGCCAGCACCTATCGGGCGGGAGTTAACGAGCAGTACTTC
TRBV18	once	TRBJ2-6	-	CASSSDKELRSGANVLTF	TGTGCCAGCTCATCTGACAAGGAACTCCGCTCTGGGGCCAACGTCCTGACTTTC
TRBV20-1	-	TRBJ2-3	TRBD2	CSAKDSGTAGTDTQYF	TGCAGTGCTAAGGATAGCGGGACGGCCGGCACAGATACGCAGTATTTT
TRBV29-1	-	TRBJ2-1	-	CSALLASNEQFF	TGCAGCGCACTACTAGCAAGCAATGAGCAGTTCTTC
TRBV27	few	TRBJ2-5	TRBD2	CASSLDGGWGGQETQYF	TGTGCCAGCAGTTTGGACGGCGGCTGGGGAGGGCAAGAGACCCAGTACTTC
TRBV6-2/TRBV6-3	-	TRBJ2-7	TRBD2	CASNPSGSSYNEQYF	TGTGCCAGCAACCCTAGCGGGAGCTCCTACAATGAGCAGTACTTC
TRBV7-9	-	TRBJ2-1	TRBD2	CASINIAGVSYNEQFF	TGTGCCAGCATCAATATAGCGGGAGTATCCTACAATGAGCAGTTCTTC
TRBV9	few	TRBJ2-4	TRBD2	CASSVGSGRATAKNIQYF	TGTGCCAGCAGCGTAGGAAGCGGGAGGGCTACAGCCAAAAACATTCAGTACTTC
TRBV20-1	-	TRBJ1-1	TRBD1	CSASLAGGDAEAFF	TGCAGTGCTAGCTTGGCAGGGGGGGACGCTGAAGCTTTCTTT
TRBV29-1	-	TRBJ2-7	TRBD1	CSVGTGGTYEQYF	TGCAGCGTAGGGACAGGGGGGACCTACGAGCAGTACTTC
TRBV29-1	-	TRBJ2-3	TRBD2	CSVGSPGTSGRFATQYF	TGCAGCGTTGGGTCTCCCGGGACTAGCGGAAGGTTTGCTACGCAGTATTTT
TRBV20-1	few	TRBJ2-3	TRBD2	CSAHRLIAGATDTQYF	TGCAGTGCCCATCGATTGATAGCGGGAGCGACAGATACGCAGTATTTT
TRBV24-1	-	TRBJ2-5	TRBD2	CATSDALGLAGFSYNEQYF	TGTGCCACCAGTGATGCCCTAGGACTAGCGGGATTTTCCTACAATGAGCAGTACTTC